Sequencing of this T cell receptor beta chain was carried out in a study of blood T cell repertoires in COVID-19. On the study more broadly: Sites in the United States, Italy and Spain provided acute and convalescent COVID-19 samples. The cDNA or gDNA used as material had been derived from T cells, B-cell-depleted T cells, or PBMCs.

One Seattle source followed patients from active infection through their disease course. Methods used by the authors: The assay estimated nucleated cells by amplifying reference gene primers. The table came from immunoSEQ multiplex PCR; TCRdb's copy has only in-frame clones and leaves some out. From that table come the V and J calls and clone size; the DNA was used to work out D and trimming. The sample has about 90,000 clones, about 89% seen once. Trimming took 6 bases from V and 7 from J; bases not matched to a gene: 5. CDR1 LNHDA and CDR2 SQIVND come from the germline V gene (reference sequence). CDR3 length: 14 amino acids.

Sequenced: peripheral blood. The TCR sequence derives from a man aged 50 to 59 with COVID-19, enrolled during active disease. V gene TRBV19 combines with J gene TRBJ2-1, with 11 bases that match TRBD1. The CDR3 loop is CASRGQGVSNEQFF. CDR3 DNA sequence: TGTGCCAGTAGGGGACAGGGGGTATCTAATGAGCAGTTCTTC.